This TCR beta chain was identified during a study of blood T cell repertoires in COVID-19. Study-wide context: Acute and convalescent COVID-19 specimens originated in the United States, Italy and Spain.

In the authors' methods: Estimates of nucleated cell counts were drawn from the amplification of reference gene primers. TCRdb's table, derived via immunoSEQ multiplex PCR, lists solely in-frame clones and lacks some. V and J calls and clone size come straight from that table; D and trimming were deduced from the DNA. Among 150,000 to 200,000 clones listed, around 83% were seen once. The study recruited people aged roughly 18 to 100 years across approximately 24 US areas. CDR1 is LGHDT and CDR2 is YNNKEL in the germline V gene (reference sequence). This CDR3 spans 16 amino acids. Germline trimming cut 1 base from V and 2 bases from J; bases unmatched to any gene: 5.

Sequencing was performed on PBMCs or T cells enriched from blood (not recorded which). The sequence came from a man aged 50 to 59 who had recovered from COVID-19. V usage is TRBV3-1 (or the pseudogene TRBV3-2) and J usage is TRBJ2-7, with 10 bases lining up with TRBD1. CDR3 sequence reads: CASSQAGDRGPYEQYF. Here the CDR3 DNA reads TGTGCCAGCAGCCAAGCCGGGGACAGGGGCCCCTACGAGCAGTACTTC.